This T cell receptor (beta chain) came from a study of CD8 T cells in Susac syndrome. This CDR3 has 12 residues. V lost 5 bases and J 2 bases, leaving 7 bases between the germline ends. This clonotype was seen only a few times. Reverse transcription of roughly 0.5 to 1 ug RNA used random hexamers. TCRdb recomputed calls from the immunoSEQ multiplex PCR reads with MiXCR, one row per CDR3 protein. The data show about 49,000 distinct CDR3 sequences, approximately 93% seen once. This sequence joins TRBV12-3 or TRBV12-4 and TRBJ2-7; D not resolved. The sequence was collected from a human donor in good health. Sequencing was carried out using CD8+ T cells from PBMCs. CDR3: CASSPPTYEQYF. The CDR3 bases are TGTGCCAGCAGTCCCCCTACCTACGAGCAGTACTTC.